This passage covers 13 T cell receptor beta chains from one sample sequenced in a study of blood T cell repertoires in COVID-19. Data came from immunoSEQ multiplex PCR; TCRdb stores just in-frame clones and leaves some out. The profile shows roughly 64,000 clones, 86% of them singletons. The sample comprised peripheral blood. The receptors stem from a man between 45 and 60 years old with active COVID-19.

This clone was observed a few times. J is TRBJ2-3 and V is TRBV30; the D gene is possibly TRBD2 (5 bases). The CDR3 consists of 15 residues. The V gene's germline CDR1 is GTSNPN and CDR2 SVGIG (reference sequence). V was pared by 2 bases and J by 2 bases, with 14 bases between. The CDR3 DNA reads TGTGCCTGGAGTTCACTTGGCGGGTTCACAGATACGCAGTATTTT. It translates to CAWSSLGGFTDTQYF.

This clone was found once. V gene TRBV5-1 combines with J gene TRBJ2-6; D is ambiguous. The CDR3 contains 16 residues. CDR1 and CDR2 (germline): SGHRS, YFSETQ. V lost 2 bases and J lost 4, with 13 bases in between. The CDR3 protein is CASSFLPSPGANVLTF. The CDR3 nucleotides are TGCGCCAGCAGCTTTCTTCCCTCTCCCGGGGCCAACGTCCTGACTTTC. Filled out from reference TRBV5-1 and TRBJ2-6, the complete variable domain reads KAGVTQTPRYLIKTRGQQVTLSCSPISGHRSVSWYQQTPGQGLQFLFEYFSETQRNKGNFPGRFSGRQFSNSRSEMNVSTLELGDSALYLCASSFLPSPGANVLTFGAGSRLTVL.

Notes on this clone: The sample carries other DNA sequences with the same CDR3. The V call is TRBV19, the J call TRBJ2-3, with D hard to call. This CDR3 comprises 11 residues. Trimming pared 3 bases from V and 6 bases from J, leaving 4 bases between. Per the germline V gene, CDR1 is LNHDA and CDR2 is SQIVND (reference sequence). In nucleotides, the CDR3 is TGTGCCAGTAGTATCCTCGATACGCAGTATTTT. It yields the protein CASSILDTQYF. The full variable domain, completed using reference TRBV19 and TRBJ2-3, is DGGITQSPKYLFRKEGQNVTLSCEQNLNHDAMYWYRQDPGQGLRLIYYSQIVNDFQKGDIAEGYSVSREKKESFPLTVTSAQKNPTAFYLCASSILDTQYFGPGTRLTVL.

The J gene is TRBJ1-5, the V gene TRBV2; TRBD1 agrees at 7 bases. This CDR3 has 15 amino acids. Germline lookup yields CDR1 SNHLY and CDR2 FYNNEI. V dropped 4 bases and J dropped 1; count of bases not matched to a gene: 4. The CDR3 DNA reads TGTGCCAGCAGTGGAGGGGGCGAGAGCAATCAGCCCCAGCATTTT. Translation: CASSGGGESNQPQHF.

The V gene is TRBV2, the J gene TRBJ2-5, with 7 bases lining up with TRBD1. Trimming removed 9 bases from V and 2 bases from J; junction bases left unmatched: 6. The CDR3 runs to 13 residues. Germline V gives CDR1 SNHLY, CDR2 FYNNEI. The CDR3 is CASCRDRQETQYF. As DNA, the CDR3 is TGTGCCAGTTGTCGGGACAGACAAGAGACCCAGTACTTC.

V and J are TRBV5-1 and TRBJ2-3, with 10 bases identical to TRBD2. With V trimmed by 4 bases and J by 4 bases, 9 bases remained unmatched. This CDR3 comprises 16 residues. CDR1 is SGHRS and CDR2 is YFSETQ in the germline V gene. CDR3 loop: CASSPQSGGASDTQYF. The CDR3 DNA reads as TGCGCCAGCAGCCCTCAAAGCGGGGGGGCCTCAGATACGCAGTATTTT.

This clone was seen only once. This rearrangement joins TRBV9 to TRBJ2-7; 11 nucleotides match TRBD1. V lost 4 bases to trimming and J lost 6 bases; unmatched junction nucleotides: 9. Per the germline V gene, CDR1 is SGDLS and CDR2 is YYNGEE. The CDR3 consists of 15 residues. The CDR3 bases are TGTGCCAGCAGCCCCTCTTGGACAGGGGGCTTCGAGCAGTACTTC. It translates to CASSPSWTGGFEQYF.

This clone has a handful of counts. The CDR3 protein is CASSQGVTSGDQETQYF. Written as DNA, the CDR3 is TGTGCCAGCAGCCAAGGAGTTACTAGCGGGGACCAAGAGACCCAGTACTTC. The J gene is TRBJ2-5, the V gene TRBV3-1 (or the pseudogene TRBV3-2), with TRBD2 matching 10 bases. CDR3 length: 17 residues. V trimming: 1 base; J trimming: 0 bases; junction bases outside the gene matches: 5. Germline CDR1 LGHDT, CDR2 YNNKEL (reference sequence).

This clone was observed a handful of times. This chain uses TRBV6-6 with TRBJ1-6; TRBD1 matches at 11 bases. The V and J ends lost 4 bases and 11 bases, in that order; junction bases with no gene match: 1. CDR1 MNHNY and CDR2 SVGAGI come from the germline V gene (reference sequence). The length of the CDR3 is 13 residues. DNA of the CDR3: TGTGCCAGCAGTTCGGGACAGGGGGCACCCCTCCACTTT. It translates to CASSSGQGAPLHF.

This chain joins TRBV6-5 and TRBJ2-7, with D hard to call. The length of the CDR3 is 15 residues. Germline V gives CDR1 MNHEY, CDR2 SVGAGI. Between the trimmed V and J ends, which lost 0 bases and 0 bases, there was a span of 9 bases. The CDR3 protein is CASSYSPSSSYEQYF. CDR3 DNA sequence: TGTGCCAGCAGTTACTCGCCAAGTAGCTCCTACGAGCAGTACTTC.

The rearrangement links TRBV2 to TRBJ2-5; TRBD1 matches 7 bases. This CDR3 has 14 amino acids. Looked up from germline, CDR1 is SNHLY and CDR2 is FYNNEI. The V segment lost 6 bases and the J segment 4 bases; nucleotides outside the gene matches: 8. CDR3 sequence (DNA): TGTGCCAGCAGCATTACAGGGGCGGCAGAGACCCAGTACTTC. This sequence encodes CASSITGAAETQYF.

This chain uses TRBV6-5 with TRBJ2-1; D possibly corresponds to TRBD2 (5 bases). The germline V and J ends were trimmed by 0 bases and 3 bases, with 9 bases remaining between them. The CDR3 covers 15 residues. The germline gives CDR1 MNHEY, CDR2 SVGAGI. CDR3 DNA sequence: TGTGCCAGCAGTTACTCGAAAACTAGCTACAATGAGCAGTTCTTC. Translated, it gives CASSYSKTSYNEQFF.

The chain carries TRBV6-2 or TRBV6-3 and TRBJ2-7; weak D call: TRBD2 (5 bases). Germline CDR1 and CDR2: MNHEY and SVGEGT. The V end lost 0 bases, the J end lost 0 bases, and 12 bases lay between the germline ends. The CDR3 sequence is 16 residues long. As DNA, the CDR3 is TGTGCCAGCAGTTACTCCGGAGCGCGGGCCTCCTACGAGCAGTACTTC. It yields the protein CASSYSGARASYEQYF.